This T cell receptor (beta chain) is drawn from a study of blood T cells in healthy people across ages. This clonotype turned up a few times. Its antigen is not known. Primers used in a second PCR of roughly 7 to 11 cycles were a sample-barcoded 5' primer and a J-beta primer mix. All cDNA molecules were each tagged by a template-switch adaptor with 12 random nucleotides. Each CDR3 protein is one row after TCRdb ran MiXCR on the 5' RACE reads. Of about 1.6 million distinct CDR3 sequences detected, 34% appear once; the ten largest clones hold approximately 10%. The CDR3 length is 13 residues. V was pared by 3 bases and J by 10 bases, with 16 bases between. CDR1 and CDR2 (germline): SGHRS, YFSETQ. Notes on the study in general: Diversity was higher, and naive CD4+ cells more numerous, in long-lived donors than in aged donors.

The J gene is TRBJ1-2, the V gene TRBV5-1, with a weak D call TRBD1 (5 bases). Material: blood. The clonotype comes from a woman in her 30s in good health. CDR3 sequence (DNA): TGCGCCAGCAGCTCCGGACATAGATTGGACTACACCTTC. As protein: CASSSGHRLDYTF.